This T cell receptor beta chain was retrieved from a study of cytomegalovirus exposure and HLA in healthy donors. The CDR3 loop spans 13 amino acids. Germline assignment: CDR1 SGHRS and CDR2 YFSETQ. V gave up 7 bases and J gave up 7 bases; unmatched junction bases: 8. Researchers ran the PCR with 60 Vbeta and 13 Jbeta primers. Clones were sequenced by immunoSEQ multiplex PCR, and TCRdb holds only the in-frame ones, with some missing. The sample shows 50,000 to 60,000 clones, roughly 74% of them seen only once. Of note for this clone: Its specificity is unknown.

Study results and caveats: Reports indicated that the classifier achieved high specificity and sensitivity in diagnosing cytomegalovirus status. While the bulk of TCR sequences proved rare, some public TCRs turned up in many donors.

The clonotype was recovered from a female donor in good health and CMV-seronegative. Specimen: PBMCs. This rearrangement joins TRBV5-1 to TRBJ1-2, with 9 bases lining up with TRBD1. In DNA, the CDR3 is TGCGCCAGCGGGGGGACAGGGTTGTCTGGCTACACCTTC. Protein: CASGGTGLSGYTF.